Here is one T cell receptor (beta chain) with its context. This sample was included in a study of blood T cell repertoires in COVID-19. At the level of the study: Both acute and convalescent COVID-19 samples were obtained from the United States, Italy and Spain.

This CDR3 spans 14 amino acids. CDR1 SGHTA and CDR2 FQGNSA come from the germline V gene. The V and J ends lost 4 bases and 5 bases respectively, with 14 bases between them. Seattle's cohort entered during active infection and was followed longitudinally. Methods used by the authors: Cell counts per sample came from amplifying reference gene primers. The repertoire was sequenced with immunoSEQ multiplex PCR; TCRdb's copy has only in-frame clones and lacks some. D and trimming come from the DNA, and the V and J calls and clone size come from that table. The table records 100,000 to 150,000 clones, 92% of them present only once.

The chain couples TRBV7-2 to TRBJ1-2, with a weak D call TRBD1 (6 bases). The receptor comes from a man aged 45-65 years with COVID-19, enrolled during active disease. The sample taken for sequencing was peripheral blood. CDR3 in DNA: TGTGCCAGCAGCTCCCGGGACAACCTGTATGGCTACACCTTC. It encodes CASSSRDNLYGYTF.